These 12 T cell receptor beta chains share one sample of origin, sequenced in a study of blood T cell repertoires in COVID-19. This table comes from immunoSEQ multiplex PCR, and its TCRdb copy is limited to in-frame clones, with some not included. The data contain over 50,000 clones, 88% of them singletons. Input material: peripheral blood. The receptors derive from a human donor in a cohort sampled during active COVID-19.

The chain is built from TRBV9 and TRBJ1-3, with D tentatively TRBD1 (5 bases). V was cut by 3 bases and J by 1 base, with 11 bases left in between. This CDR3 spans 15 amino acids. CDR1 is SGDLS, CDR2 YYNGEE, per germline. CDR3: CASSDGGRSGNTIYF. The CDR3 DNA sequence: TGTGCCAGCAGCGACGGGGGGAGGTCTGGAAACACCATATATTTT.

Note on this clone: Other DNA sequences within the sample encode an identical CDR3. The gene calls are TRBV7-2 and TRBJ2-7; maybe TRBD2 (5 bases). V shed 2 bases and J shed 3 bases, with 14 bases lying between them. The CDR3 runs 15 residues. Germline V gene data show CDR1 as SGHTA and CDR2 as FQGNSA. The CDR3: CASSLTGGSGYEQYF. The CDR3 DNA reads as TGTGCCAGCAGCTTAACTGGTGGGAGCGGCTACGAGCAGTACTTC.

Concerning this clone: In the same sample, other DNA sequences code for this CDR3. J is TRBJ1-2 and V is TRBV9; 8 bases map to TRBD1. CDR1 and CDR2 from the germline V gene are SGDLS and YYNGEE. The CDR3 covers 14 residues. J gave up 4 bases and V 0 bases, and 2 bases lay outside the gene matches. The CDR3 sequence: CASSVGTGTYGYTF. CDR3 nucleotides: TGTGCCAGCAGCGTAGGGACAGGGACCTATGGCTACACCTTC.

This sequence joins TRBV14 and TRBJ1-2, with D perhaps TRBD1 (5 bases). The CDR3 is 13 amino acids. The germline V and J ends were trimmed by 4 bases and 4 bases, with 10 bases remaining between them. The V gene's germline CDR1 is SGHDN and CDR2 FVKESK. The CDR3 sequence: CASSPTGGYGYTF. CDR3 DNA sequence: TGTGCCAGCAGCCCCACCGGGGGCTATGGCTACACCTTC.

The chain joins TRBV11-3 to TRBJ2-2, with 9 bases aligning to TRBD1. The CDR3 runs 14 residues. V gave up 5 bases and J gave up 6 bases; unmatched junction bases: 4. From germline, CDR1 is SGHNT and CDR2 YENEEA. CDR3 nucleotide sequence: TGTGCCAGCAGCGCTCACAGGGGGCCCGGGGAGCTGTTTTTT. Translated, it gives CASSAHRGPGELFF.

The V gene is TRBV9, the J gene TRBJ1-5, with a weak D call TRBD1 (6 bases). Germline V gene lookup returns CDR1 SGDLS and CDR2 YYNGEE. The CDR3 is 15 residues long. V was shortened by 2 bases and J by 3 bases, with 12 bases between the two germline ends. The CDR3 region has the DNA TGTGCCAGCAGCGTTGGACAGAACCCCAATCAGCCCCAGCATTTT. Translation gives CASSVGQNPNQPQHF.

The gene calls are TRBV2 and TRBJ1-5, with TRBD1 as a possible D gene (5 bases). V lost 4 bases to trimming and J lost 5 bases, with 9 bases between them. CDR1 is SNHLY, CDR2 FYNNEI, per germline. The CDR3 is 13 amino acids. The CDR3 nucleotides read TGTGCCAGCAGTGCAGGGATCGATCAGCCCCAGCATTTT. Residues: CASSAGIDQPQHF.

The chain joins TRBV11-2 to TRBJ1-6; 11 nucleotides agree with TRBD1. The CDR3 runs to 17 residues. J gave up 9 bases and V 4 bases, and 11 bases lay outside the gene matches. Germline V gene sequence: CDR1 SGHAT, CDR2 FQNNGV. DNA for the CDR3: TGTGCCAGCAGCTGGACAGGGGGCCCCGCAAGGAGTTCACCCCTCCACTTT. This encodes CASSWTGGPARSSPLHF.

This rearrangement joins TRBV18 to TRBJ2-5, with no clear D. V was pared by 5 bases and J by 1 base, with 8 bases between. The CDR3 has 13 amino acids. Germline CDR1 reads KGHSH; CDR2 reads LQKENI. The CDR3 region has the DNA TGTGCCAGCTCAATCATGTCCCAAGAGACCCAGTACTTC. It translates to CASSIMSQETQYF.

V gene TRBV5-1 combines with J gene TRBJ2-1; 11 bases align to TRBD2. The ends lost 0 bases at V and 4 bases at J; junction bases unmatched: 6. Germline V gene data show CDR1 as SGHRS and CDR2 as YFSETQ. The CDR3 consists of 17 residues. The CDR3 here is CASSLALLAGAYNEQFF. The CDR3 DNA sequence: TGCGCCAGCAGCTTGGCCCTACTAGCGGGAGCGTACAATGAGCAGTTCTTC.

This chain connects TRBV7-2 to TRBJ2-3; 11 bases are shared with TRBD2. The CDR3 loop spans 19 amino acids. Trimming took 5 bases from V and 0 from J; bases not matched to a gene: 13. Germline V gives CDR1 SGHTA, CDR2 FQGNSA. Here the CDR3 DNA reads TGTGCCAGCAGCCGCCGGGTTACTAGCGGGGGTTCTAGCACAGATACGCAGTATTTT. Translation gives CASSRRVTSGGSSTDTQYF.

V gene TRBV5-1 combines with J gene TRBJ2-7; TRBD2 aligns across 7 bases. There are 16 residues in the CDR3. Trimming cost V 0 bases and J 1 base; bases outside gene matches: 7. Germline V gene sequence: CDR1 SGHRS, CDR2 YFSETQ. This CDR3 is CASSLGVGRKSYEQYF. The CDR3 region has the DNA TGCGCCAGCAGCTTGGGTGTCGGGAGGAAATCCTACGAGCAGTACTTC. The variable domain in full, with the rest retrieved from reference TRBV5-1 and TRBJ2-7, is KAGVTQTPRYLIKTRGQQVTLSCSPISGHRSVSWYQQTPGQGLQFLFEYFSETQRNKGNFPGRFSGRQFSNSRSEMNVSTLELGDSALYLCASSLGVGRKSYEQYFGPGTRLTVT.